A selection of T cell receptor beta chains follows, all from one sample in a study of siplizumab effects on memory and regulatory T cells. The protocol was immunoSEQ multiplex PCR, while the TCRdb copy is restricted to in-frame clones and leaves out a portion. The data hold about 100,000 clones, with about 90% observed a single time. Sequenced sample: CD4+ T cells sorted from blood. Receptors were obtained from a human donor in good health. The CDR3 runs from the conserved cysteine through the conserved F or W. Expanded clones are given a class, and other clones once, few, many or no size at all.

abundance	j_gene	v_gene	CDR3aa
-	TRBJ1-4	TRBV19	CASSIGTSASLGEKLFF
once	TRBJ1-1	TRBV7-9	CASSLTGGGEAFF
-	TRBJ1-6	TRBV6-1	CASSVTESPLHF
-	TRBJ2-7	TRBV4-3	CASSQDSGKGSYEQYF
-	TRBJ2-1	TRBV12-1	CASSFWGDRGLKDSYNEQFF
-	TRBJ2-7	TRBV7-6	CASSPSSGTAYEQYF
-	TRBJ2-2	TRBV5-4	CASTNRQDPAKLFF
-	TRBJ2-1	TRBV5-1	CASIRLAGFYHEQFF
-	TRBJ1-2	TRBV5-1	CASSLETYGYTF
-	TRBJ2-5	TRBV19	CASSSLSETQYF
-	TRBJ2-1	TRBV6-1	CASMSGGADNEQFF